The text below deals with one T cell receptor beta chain. The antigen is undetermined. Germline V gene data show CDR1 as SGHAT and CDR2 as FQDESV (reference sequence). The CDR3 length is 13 residues. Trimming removed 1 base at V and 7 bases at J, with 10 bases between. These data originate in a study of cytomegalovirus exposure and HLA in healthy donors. The PCR used 60 Vbeta and 13 Jbeta primers. Repertoires were generated with immunoSEQ multiplex PCR, while TCRdb's copy carries only in-frame clones and drops some. The table includes fewer than 110,000 clones, around 79% detected once. Findings and caveats of the study: Rates of TCR association differed by HLA locus in a later analysis, with DRB1 highest and HLA-C lowest. Later analysis reportedly placed an Asian-associated ancestry cluster below the approximately 700-donor mean in N-insertions.

The chain links TRBV11-1 to TRBJ1-2; the D is unclear. This sequence originates from a middle-aged woman in good health and CMV-seronegative. Sequencing input: PBMCs. CDR3 residues: CASSLGLASGYTF. CDR3 coding DNA: TGTGCCAGCAGCTTAGGCCTCGCCAGTGGCTACACCTTC.